This is a list of T cell receptor beta chains from one sample in a study of response to subunit inactivated influenza vaccine. TCRdb passed the RT-PCR reads through MiXCR, listing each CDR3 protein once. Found here are fewer than 250,000 distinct CDR3 sequences, around an eighth of them singletons; the top ten hold approximately 30%. The source material was CD8+ T cells sorted from PBMCs, sampled roughly 5 days after vaccination. These receptors originate from a middle-aged man who received an inactivated influenza vaccine. CDR3s include the opening cysteine and the closing phenylalanine or tryptophan. Each record gives: clone size, D gene, V gene, J gene, CDR3 protein, CDR3 DNA. D genes are given only for firm matches. Part of the rows lack a size; the others show once, few, many or a class for expanded clones.

few,TRBD1,TRBV4-3,TRBJ2-5,CASSQGPDTGDQETQYF,TGCGCCAGCAGCCAAGGACCTGACACAGGGGACCAAGAGACCCAGTACTTC
few,TRBD2,TRBV7-9,TRBJ2-1,CASRSGSITYNEQFF,TGTGCCAGCAGAAGCGGGAGTATCACCTACAATGAGCAGTTCTTC
many,.,TRBV28,TRBJ2-5,CASTQRPTQETQYF,TGTGCCAGCACACAGCGGCCTACCCAAGAGACCCAGTACTTC
.,.,TRBV12-3/TRBV12-4,TRBJ2-2,CASSLAHTGELFF,TGTGCCAGCAGTTTGGCTCACACCGGGGAGCTGTTTTTT
.,.,TRBV4-2,TRBJ2-7,CASSQFSGAYEQYF,TGTGCCAGCAGCCAGTTTTCAGGGGCCTACGAGCAGTACTTC
few,.,TRBV3-1,TRBJ1-5,CASASRGDQPQHF,TGTGCCAGCGCCTCACGCGGGGATCAGCCCCAGCATTTT
.,TRBD2,TRBV19,TRBJ2-3,CASSYPGLAGVADTQYF,TGTGCCAGTAGTTATCCAGGACTAGCGGGAGTTGCAGATACGCAGTATTTT
.,.,TRBV2,TRBJ2-1,CASSFSGYSYNEQFF,TGTGCCAGCTCTTTTAGCGGTTACTCCTACAATGAGCAGTTCTTC
few,.,TRBV7-8,TRBJ2-7,CASSPEGYEQYF,TGTGCCAGCAGCCCTGAGGGATACGAGCAGTACTTC
.,TRBD1,TRBV28,TRBJ2-1,CASSLTLTGVNNEQFF,TGTGCCAGCAGTTTAACCCTGACAGGGGTTAACAATGAGCAGTTCTTC
.,TRBD1,TRBV27,TRBJ2-2,CASSWTGGQSTGELFF,TGTGCCAGCAGTTGGACAGGGGGGCAAAGTACCGGGGAGCTGTTTTTT
.,.,TRBV4-3,TRBJ1-2,CASSQELPAAANYGYTF,TGCGCCAGCAGCCAAGAACTGCCAGCCGCAGCTAACTATGGCTACACCTTC
few,.,TRBV6-5,TRBJ2-3,CASSYSVMGAADTQYF,TGTGCCAGCAGTTACTCGGTGATGGGAGCAGCAGATACGCAGTATTTT
.,.,TRBV19,TRBJ2-7,CASGPGYEQYF,TGTGCCAGTGGTCCGGGATACGAGCAGTACTTC
.,TRBD2,TRBV2,TRBJ2-7,CAREETSGSSYEQYF,TGTGCCAGGGAGGAAACTAGCGGGAGCTCCTACGAGCAGTACTTC
.,.,TRBV7-9,TRBJ2-5,CASSFASLEETQYF,TGTGCCAGCAGCTTCGCGAGCTTGGAGGAGACCCAGTACTTC
.,TRBD1,TRBV9,TRBJ1-1,CASSRGQGRGRNTEAFF,TGTGCCAGCAGCCGCGGACAGGGTAGAGGGCGGAACACTGAAGCTTTCTTT
.,.,TRBV20-1,TRBJ1-4,CSARDSSSRGNEKLFF,TGCAGTGCTAGAGATTCCAGTAGTAGGGGGAATGAAAAACTGTTTTTT
few,.,TRBV20-1,TRBJ2-7,CSARDWEARTTPDSYEQYF,TGCAGTGCTAGAGATTGGGAGGCTAGAACCACCCCGGACTCCTACGAGCAGTACTTC
few,TRBD1,TRBV29-1,TRBJ1-1,CSVQTGTGIGTEAFF,TGCAGCGTCCAAACCGGGACAGGGATTGGCACTGAAGCTTTCTTT
few,TRBD1,TRBV27,TRBJ1-1,CASSKDPTGGNTEAFF,TGTGCCAGCAGTAAAGACCCGACAGGGGGAAACACTGAAGCTTTCTTT
many,.,TRBV24-1,TRBJ2-2,CATSDPGNSNTGELFF,TGTGCCACCAGTGATCCAGGGAATTCGAACACCGGGGAGCTGTTTTTT
few,.,TRBV12-3/TRBV12-4,TRBJ2-3,CASSFGRAPTDTQYF,TGTGCCAGCAGTTTCGGCCGAGCCCCCACAGATACGCAGTATTTT
.,TRBD2,TRBV20-1,TRBJ2-1,CSAAGTRRNNEQFF,TGCAGTGCTGCCGGGACTAGGCGTAACAATGAGCAGTTCTTC
.,.,TRBV6-2/TRBV6-3,TRBJ1-5,CASSYPPEAAHSNQPQHF,TGTGCCAGCAGTTACCCCCCCGAGGCGGCACATAGCAATCAGCCCCAGCATTTT
many,TRBD1,TRBV24-1,TRBJ2-1,CATRGQGVYNEQFF,TGTGCCACCAGAGGACAGGGGGTCTACAATGAGCAGTTCTTC